This T cell receptor beta chain was sequenced for a study of CXCR3-negative and CXCR3-positive naive CD8 T cells. Whole-study findings and limits: Between one naive subset and the other, surface CD5 was comparable, and TCR strength was inferred from TRB CDR3 properties. When CXCR3-positive naive cells were set against CXCR3-negative naive cells, the former had more hydrophobic TRB CDR3s. Comparably high diversity was seen in both naive subsets, and much lower diversity in memory CD8+ cells.

Naive CD8+ T cells showed a CD45RO-CCR7+CD27+CD95- phenotype. UMI labels and 5' RACE were used to prepare the TRB cDNA libraries. TCRdb re-analyzed the 5' RACE reads; it lists each CDR3 protein once, without DNA. This specimen shows fewer than 60,000 distinct CDR3 sequences; the ten leading clones hold roughly 1.6%. Concerning this clonotype itself: Antigen specificity is unknown.

The sample consisted of naive CXCR3- CD8+ T cells from blood. This sample's subset: CD45RO-CCR7+CD27+CD95- naive CD8+ T cells lacking CXCR3 (TNR3-). The receptor comes from a human donor in good health. Some clones in this sample may be carry-over from other donors' samples.

This chain's CDR3 is CASEGTTGELFF. The chain has TRBV7-8 and TRBJ2-2; TCRdb lists TRBD2, though no DNA is available to test this call. This CDR3 spans 12 amino acids. CDR1 and CDR2 (germline): SGHVS, FQNEAQ.